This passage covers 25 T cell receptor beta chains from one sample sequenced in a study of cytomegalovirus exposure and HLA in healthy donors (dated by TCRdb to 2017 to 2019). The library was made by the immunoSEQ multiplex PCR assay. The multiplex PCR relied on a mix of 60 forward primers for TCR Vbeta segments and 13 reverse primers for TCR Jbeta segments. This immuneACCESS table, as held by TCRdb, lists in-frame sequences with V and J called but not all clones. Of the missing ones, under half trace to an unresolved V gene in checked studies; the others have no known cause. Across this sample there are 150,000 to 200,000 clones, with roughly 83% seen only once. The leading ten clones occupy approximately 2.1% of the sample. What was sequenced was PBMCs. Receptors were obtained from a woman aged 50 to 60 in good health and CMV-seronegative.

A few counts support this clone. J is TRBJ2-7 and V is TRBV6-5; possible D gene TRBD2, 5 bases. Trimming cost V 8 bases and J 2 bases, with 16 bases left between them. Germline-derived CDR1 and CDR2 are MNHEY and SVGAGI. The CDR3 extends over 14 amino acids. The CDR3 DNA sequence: TGTGCCAGCCAGACGGACTTGTACCCCTACGAGCAGTACTTC. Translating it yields CASQTDLYPYEQYF.

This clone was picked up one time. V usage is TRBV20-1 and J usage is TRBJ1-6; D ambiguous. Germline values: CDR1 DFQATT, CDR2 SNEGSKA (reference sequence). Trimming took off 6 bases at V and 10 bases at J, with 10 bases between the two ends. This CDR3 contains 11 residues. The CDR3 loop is CSAGEESPLHF. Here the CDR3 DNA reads TGCAGTGCCGGAGAAGAATCACCCCTCCACTTT.

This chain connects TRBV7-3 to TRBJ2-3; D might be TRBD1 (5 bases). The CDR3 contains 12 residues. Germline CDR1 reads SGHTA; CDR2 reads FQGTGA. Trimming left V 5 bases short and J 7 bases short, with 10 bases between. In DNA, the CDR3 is TGTGCCAGCAGCCCGCAGGGTTATACGCAGTATTTT. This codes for CASSPQGYTQYF.

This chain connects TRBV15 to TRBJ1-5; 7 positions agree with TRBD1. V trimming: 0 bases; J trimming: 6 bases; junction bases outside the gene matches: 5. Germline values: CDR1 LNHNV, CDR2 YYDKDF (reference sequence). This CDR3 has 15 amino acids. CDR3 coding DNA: TGTGCCACCAGCAGAGAAAGACAGGGTGGTCAGCCCCAGCATTTT. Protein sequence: CATSRERQGGQPQHF.

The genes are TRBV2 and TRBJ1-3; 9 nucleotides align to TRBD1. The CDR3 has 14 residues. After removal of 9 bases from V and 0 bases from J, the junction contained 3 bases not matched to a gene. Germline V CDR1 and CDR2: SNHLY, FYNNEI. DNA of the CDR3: TGTGCCAGAGGGACAGGGAGCTCTGGAAACACCATATATTTT. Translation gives CARGTGSSGNTIYF.

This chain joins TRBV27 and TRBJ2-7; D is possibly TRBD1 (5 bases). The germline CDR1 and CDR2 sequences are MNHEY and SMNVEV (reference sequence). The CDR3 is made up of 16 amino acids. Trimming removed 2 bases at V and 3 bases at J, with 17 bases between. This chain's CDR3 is CASSLRRQGRVYEQYF. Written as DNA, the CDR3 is TGTGCCAGCAGTTTAAGGCGGCAGGGTAGGGTCTACGAGCAGTACTTC.

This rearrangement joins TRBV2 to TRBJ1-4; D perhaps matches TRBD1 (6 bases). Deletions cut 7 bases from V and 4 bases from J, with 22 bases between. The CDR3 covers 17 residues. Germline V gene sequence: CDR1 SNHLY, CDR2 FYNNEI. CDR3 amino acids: CASNSAGAPRLNEKLFF. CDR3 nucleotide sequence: TGTGCCAGCAATTCGGCGGGGGCCCCCCGACTTAATGAAAAACTGTTTTTT.

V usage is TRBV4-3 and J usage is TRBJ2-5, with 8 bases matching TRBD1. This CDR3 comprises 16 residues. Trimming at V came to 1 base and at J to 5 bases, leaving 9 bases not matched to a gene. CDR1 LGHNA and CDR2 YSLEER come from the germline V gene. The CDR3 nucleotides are TGCGCCAGCAGCCAAGGCTCAACAGGGGGTGTGGAGACCCAGTACTTC. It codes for CASSQGSTGGVETQYF.

CDR3 sequence reads: CASSPAGRNEQFF. Written as DNA, the CDR3 is TGTGCCAGCTCACCCGCAGGAAGGAATGAGCAGTTCTTC. This chain joins TRBV18 and TRBJ2-1, with no clear D. This CDR3 has 13 residues. Germline V gene data show CDR1 as KGHSH and CDR2 as LQKENI. Deletions cut 3 bases from V and 7 bases from J, with 10 bases between.

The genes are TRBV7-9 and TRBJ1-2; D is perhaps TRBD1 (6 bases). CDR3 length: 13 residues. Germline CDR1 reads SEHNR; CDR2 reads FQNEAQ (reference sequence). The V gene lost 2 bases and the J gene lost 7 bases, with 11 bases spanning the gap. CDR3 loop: CASSLSGGFGYTF. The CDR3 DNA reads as TGTGCCAGCAGCTTATCGGGGGGCTTTGGCTACACCTTC. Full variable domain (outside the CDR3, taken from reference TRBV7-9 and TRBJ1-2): DTGVSQNPRHKITKRGQNVTFRCDPISEHNRLYWYRQTLGQGPEFLTYFQNEAQLEKSRLLSDRFSAERPKGSFSTLEIQRTEQGDSAMYLCASSLSGGFGYTFGSGTRLTVV.

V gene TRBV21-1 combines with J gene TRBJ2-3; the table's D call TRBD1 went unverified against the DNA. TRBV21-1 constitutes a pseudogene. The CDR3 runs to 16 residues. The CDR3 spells CASSNRTGESTDTQYF. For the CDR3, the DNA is TGTGCCAGCAGCAACCGGACAGGGGAATCCACAGATACGCAGTATTTT.

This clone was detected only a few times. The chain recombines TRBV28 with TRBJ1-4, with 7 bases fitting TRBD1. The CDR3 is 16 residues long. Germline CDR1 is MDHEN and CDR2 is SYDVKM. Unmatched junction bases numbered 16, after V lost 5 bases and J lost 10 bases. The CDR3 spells CASSVRDSDHRGKLFF. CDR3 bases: TGTGCCAGCAGTGTGCGGGACAGTGACCATCGCGGAAAACTGTTTTTT.

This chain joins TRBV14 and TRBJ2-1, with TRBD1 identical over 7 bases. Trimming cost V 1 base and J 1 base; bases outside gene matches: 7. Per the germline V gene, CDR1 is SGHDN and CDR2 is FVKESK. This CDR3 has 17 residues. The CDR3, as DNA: TGTGCCAGCAGCCAAGGTTTAGGGGGCGGATCCTACAATGAGCAGTTCTTC. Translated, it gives CASSQGLGGGSYNEQFF. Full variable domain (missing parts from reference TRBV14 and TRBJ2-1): EAGVTQFPSHSVIEKGQTVTLRCDPISGHDNLYWYRRVMGKEIKFLLHFVKESKQDESGMPNNRFLAERTGGTYSTLKVQPAELEDSGVYFCASSQGLGGGSYNEQFFGPGTRLTVL.

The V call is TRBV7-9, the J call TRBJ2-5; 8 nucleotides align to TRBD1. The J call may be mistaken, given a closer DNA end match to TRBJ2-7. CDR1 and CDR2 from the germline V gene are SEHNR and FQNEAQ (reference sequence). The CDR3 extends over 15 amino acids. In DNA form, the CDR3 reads TGTGCCAGCAGCTCGTCGACAGGGGTCTCCTACGAGCAGTACTTC. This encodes CASSSSTGVSYEQYF.

CDR3 bases: TGTGCCTGGAGTGTAGGGAGTCCGTGCGGGAGCTCCTACGAGCAGTACTTC. This sequence encodes CAWSVGSPCGSSYEQYF. The genes are TRBV30 and TRBJ2-7, with 7 bases fitting TRBD2. With V trimmed by 0 bases and J by 0 bases, 11 bases remained unmatched. CDR3 length: 17 amino acids. CDR1 and CDR2 from the germline V gene are GTSNPN and SVGIG (reference sequence).

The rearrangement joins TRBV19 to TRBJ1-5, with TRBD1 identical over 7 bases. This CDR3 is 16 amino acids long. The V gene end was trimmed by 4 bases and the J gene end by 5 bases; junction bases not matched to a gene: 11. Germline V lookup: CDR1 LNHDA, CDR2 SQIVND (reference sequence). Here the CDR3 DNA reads TGTGCCAGTAGTAGTCCCGGGACAGCCATCTATCAGCCCCAGCATTTT. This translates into CASSSPGTAIYQPQHF. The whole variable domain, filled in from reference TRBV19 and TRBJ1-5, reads DGGITQSPKYLFRKEGQNVTLSCEQNLNHDAMYWYRQDPGQGLRLIYYSQIVNDFQKGDIAEGYSVSREKKESFPLTVTSAQKNPTAFYLCASSSPGTAIYQPQHFGDGTRLSIL.

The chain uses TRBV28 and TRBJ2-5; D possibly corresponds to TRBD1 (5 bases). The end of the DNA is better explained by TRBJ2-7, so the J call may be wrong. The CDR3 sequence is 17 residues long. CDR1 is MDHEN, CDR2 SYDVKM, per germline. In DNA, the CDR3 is TGTGCCAGCAGTCTAATTCGGACACCGCTCACCGCATACGAGCAGTACTTC. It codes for CASSLIRTPLTAYEQYF.

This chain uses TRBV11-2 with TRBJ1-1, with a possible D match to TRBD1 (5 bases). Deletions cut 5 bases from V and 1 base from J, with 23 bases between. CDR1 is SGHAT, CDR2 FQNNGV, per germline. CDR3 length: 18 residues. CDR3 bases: TGTGCCAGCAGCCGCGATATATTGGGTAGACAGAAGAACACTGAAGCTTTCTTT. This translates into CASSRDILGRQKNTEAFF. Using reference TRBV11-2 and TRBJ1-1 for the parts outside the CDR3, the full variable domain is EAGVAQSPRYKIIEKRQSVAFWCNPISGHATLYWYQQILGQGPKLLIQFQNNGVVDDSQLPKDRFSAERLKGVDSTLKIQPAKLEDSAVYLCASSRDILGRQKNTEAFFGQGTRLTVV.

CDR3 DNA: TGTGCCAGCAGTTTAAGGCAGGGGGCTCTTAGCGAGCAGTACTTC. The encoded protein is CASSLRQGALSEQYF. The chain carries TRBV27 and TRBJ2-7, with 8 bases fitting TRBD1. The CDR3 sequence is 15 residues long. V gave up 2 bases and J gave up 6 bases; unmatched junction bases: 9. Germline CDR1 MNHEY, CDR2 SMNVEV (reference sequence).

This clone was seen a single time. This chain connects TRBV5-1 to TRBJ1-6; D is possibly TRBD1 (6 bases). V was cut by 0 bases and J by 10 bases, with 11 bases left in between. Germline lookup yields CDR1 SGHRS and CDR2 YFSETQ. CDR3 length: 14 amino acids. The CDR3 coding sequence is TGCGCCAGCAGCTTGGAAGGGGGAGGGTCACCCCTCCACTTT. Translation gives CASSLEGGGSPLHF.

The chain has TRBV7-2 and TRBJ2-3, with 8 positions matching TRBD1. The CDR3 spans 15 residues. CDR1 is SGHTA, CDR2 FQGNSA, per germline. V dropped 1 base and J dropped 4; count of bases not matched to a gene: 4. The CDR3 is CASSLVGQGSDTQYF. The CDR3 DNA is TGTGCCAGCAGCTTAGTTGGACAGGGATCAGATACGCAGTATTTT.

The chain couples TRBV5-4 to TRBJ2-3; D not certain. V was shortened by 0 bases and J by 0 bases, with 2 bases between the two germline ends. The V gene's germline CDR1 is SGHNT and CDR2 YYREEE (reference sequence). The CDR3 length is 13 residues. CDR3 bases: TGTGCCAGCAGCTTGGCTAGCACAGATACGCAGTATTTT. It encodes CASSLASTDTQYF.

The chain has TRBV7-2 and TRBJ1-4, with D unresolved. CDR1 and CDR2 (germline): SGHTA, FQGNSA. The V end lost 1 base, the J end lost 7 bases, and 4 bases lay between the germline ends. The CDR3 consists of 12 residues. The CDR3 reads CASSLGLEKLFF. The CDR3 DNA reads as TGTGCCAGCAGCTTAGGGCTTGAAAAACTGTTTTTT. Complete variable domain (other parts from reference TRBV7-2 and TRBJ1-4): GAGVSQSPSNKVTEKGKDVELRCDPISGHTALYWYRQSLGQGLEFLIYFQGNSAPDKSGLPSDRFSAERTGGSVSTLTIQRTQQEDSAVYLCASSLGLEKLFFGSGTQLSVL.

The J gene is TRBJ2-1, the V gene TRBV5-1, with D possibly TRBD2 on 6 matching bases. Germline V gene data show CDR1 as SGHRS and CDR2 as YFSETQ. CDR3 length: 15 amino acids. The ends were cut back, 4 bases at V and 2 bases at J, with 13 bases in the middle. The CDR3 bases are TGCGCCAGCAGCAACCCCGGGAGACCCTACAATGAGCAGTTCTTC. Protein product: CASSNPGRPYNEQFF. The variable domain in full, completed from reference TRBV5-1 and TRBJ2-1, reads KAGVTQTPRYLIKTRGQQVTLSCSPISGHRSVSWYQQTPGQGLQFLFEYFSETQRNKGNFPGRFSGRQFSNSRSEMNVSTLELGDSALYLCASSNPGRPYNEQFFGPGTRLTVL.

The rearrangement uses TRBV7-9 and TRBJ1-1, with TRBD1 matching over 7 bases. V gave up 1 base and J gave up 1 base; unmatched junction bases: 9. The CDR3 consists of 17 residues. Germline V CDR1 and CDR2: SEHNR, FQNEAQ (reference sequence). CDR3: CASSLEGGRRTNTEAFF. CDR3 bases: TGTGCCAGCAGCTTAGAAGGGGGCCGGAGGACGAACACTGAAGCTTTCTTT.